This T cell receptor beta chain was found in a study of blood T cells in healthy people across ages. Findings of the study overall: There was no known CMV status for donors, so expanded clonotype changes were possibly confounded. Versus aged donors, long-lived donors had higher diversity and more naive CD4+ cells.

With a J-beta primer mix and a sample-barcoded 5' primer, a second PCR ran 7 to 11 cycles. TCRdb redid the calling of the 5' RACE reads with MiXCR, one entry per CDR3 protein. The table has approximately 800,000 distinct CDR3 sequences, roughly 64% seen once. Germline CDR1 is LGHDT and CDR2 is YNNKEL (reference sequence). This CDR3 is built from 16 residues. Trimming shortened V by 0 bases and J by 4 bases, and 13 bases separated the two germline ends. As for this clonotype: Its antigen is not known.

There were at least 5.5 micrograms of total RNA extracted from every sample. The V call is TRBV3-1, the J call TRBJ1-3; D gene uncertain. What was sequenced was blood. The TCR sequence derives from a man aged 30-40 years in good health. The CDR3 here is CASSQDNGITGNTIYF. The CDR3 DNA is TGTGCCAGCAGCCAAGATAACGGAATCACAGGAAACACCATATATTTT.